The TCR beta chain described here comes from a study of lymphopenia after photon versus proton radiotherapy. A note on this clone: Its antigen is currently unknown.

Assay: immunoSEQ multiplex PCR; the TCRdb copy retains only in-frame clones and omits some. The profile shows some 42,000 clones, around 86% of them singletons. The germline gives CDR1 GTSNPN, CDR2 SVGIG (reference sequence). This CDR3 contains 14 residues. The germline V and J ends were trimmed by 0 bases and 0 bases, with 9 bases remaining between them. Findings of the study overall: Better survival with proton therapy was suggested as possible, not demonstrated.

Sequences were derived from peripheral blood, sampled from a patient treated with proton-based radiotherapy. The clonotype comes from a woman in her sixties or seventies with pancreatic cancer. The chain combines TRBV30 with TRBJ2-7; the D is unclear. The CDR3 protein is CAWSVGGSSYEQYF. In nucleotides, the CDR3 is TGTGCCTGGAGTGTAGGTGGGTCCTCCTACGAGCAGTACTTC.